The T cell receptor (beta chain) described here comes from a study of T-cell memory formation after mild COVID-19 (dated by TCRdb to the early 2020s). General notes on the study: TCR sequence clusters from the two donors were largely donor specific. T-cell clones expanding and contracting after mild COVID-19 in a couple of donors were tracked by longitudinal TCRalpha and TCRbeta repertoire sequencing. The cohort comprised two young, previously healthy adult volunteers, one female and one male.

PBMCs were isolated by Ficoll-Paque density gradient centrifugation. Sequenced using an Illumina NovaSeq 6000. TCRalpha and TCRbeta cDNA libraries were constructed by 5'RACE with constant-segment primers, with sample barcodes and unique molecular identifiers being introduced. Trizol reagent was used to extract RNA from every sample. Amplification of the libraries took two PCR steps, and the second step added a second sample barcode plus Illumina TruSeq adapters. Libraries were sequenced on an Illumina NovaSeq with 2 x 150 bp paired-end reads. On the study's bioinformatics: Reads were demultiplexed and collapsed into UMI-guided consensus sequences with migec v1.2.7. With mixcr v2.1.11, UMI consensuses were aligned to TRA and TRB V and J templates and assembled into clonotypes. A clonotype was counted as expanded or contracted only when both edgeR and NoisET called the clonotype significant, with the noise models trained on biological replicates. For edgeR calls, a false discovery rate-adjusted p below 0.01 and a log2 fold-change threshold of 1 were applied. As an exploratory analysis of dynamics, max-normalized trajectories of the 1000 most abundant clonotypes were examined by PCA with hierarchical clustering. The CD4 or CD8 phenotype of responding clones was assigned using the separately sequenced CD4+ and CD8+ repertoires. TCRdb itself trimmed the public reads at Q25 with fastp, ran MiXCR and retained productive beta chains. Identical CDR3 proteins give one entry, which carries the most common genes and DNA. The V and J calls were not made by the authors but by TCRdb's processing. Here the sample has 500,000 to 600,000 distinct CDR3 sequences; 18% occur a single time. More than 10% of the sample lies in the top ten.

Points the paper makes about the study in general: Some responding clones were detected in pre-infection memory, suggesting pre-existing cross-reactive memory T cells joined the SARS-CoV-2 response. SARS-CoV-2 specificity was not confirmed for the second-wave clones peaking on day 37. Contracting CD4+ clones appeared mostly in the CM and EM memory subsets, whereas CD8+ clones were enriched in EMRA. Only a couple of mild cases were covered by the study, and larger cohorts that include severe cases with pre-infection samples were considered necessary. Clones that contracted from day 15 to 85 showed balanced CD4/CD8 phenotypes, whereas a second wave of clones that expanded from day 15 to 37 leaned towards CD4+.

Per the germline V gene (reference sequence), SEHNR is the CDR1 and FQNEAQ is the CDR2. V trim: 5 bases; J trim: 0 bases; unmatched bases: 8. Measured from the cysteine to the phenylalanine, the CDR3 is 17 residues long. Just CDR3 DNA is preserved here, 51 bases in frame from base 1. The table lists this clonotype with a few counts. Its antigen has not been determined. No per-base quality is available; no much larger clone lies one base away. The chain couples TRBV7-9 to TRBJ1-4; 8 central nucleotides agree with TRBD1. Sequenced: PBMCs or a T cell subset sorted from them (not recorded which). This TCR derives from an adult woman who had mild COVID-19 (a few samples of this study predate the infection). The sample titles of this study are shuffled in the database, so cell type and time point are left out; the donor was told from shared clones. The DNA sequence is given as TGTGCCAGCAGCCTTCAGGGGGCCATCGCAACTAATGAAAAACTGTTTTTT. Translated, it reads CASSLQGAIATNEKLFF.